The rows below give T cell receptor beta chains drawn from one sample of a study of control samples from healthy donors and cancer patients. Method: immunoSEQ multiplex PCR; TCRdb's copy keeps in-frame clones and lacks some. The sample carries under 150,000 clones, roughly 89% recorded once. The sequencing input was blood. The receptors originated from a man aged 25-40 years in good health. CDR3s include the opening cysteine and the closing phenylalanine or tryptophan. A D gene is named only where the DNA matches it firmly.

V	J	D	DNA	CDR3
TRBV24-1	TRBJ2-1	TRBD1	TGTGCCACCAGTGATTTGCAAGGGACAGGGTTCAACAATGAGCAGTTCTTC	CATSDLQGTGFNNEQFF
TRBV12-3/TRBV12-4	TRBJ1-2	.	TGTGCCAGCAGTCAGTCCAGGACCCATGGCTACACCTTC	CASSQSRTHGYTF
TRBV24-1	TRBJ1-1	.	TGTGCCACCAGTGACCAAACAGCCTCCCGAGCTTTCTTT	CATSDQTASRAFF
TRBV7-2	TRBJ1-5	.	TGTGCCAGCAGCATACGGGGAGCTCAGCCCCAGCATTTT	CASSIRGAQPQHF
TRBV12-3/TRBV12-4	TRBJ1-3	.	TGTGCCAGCAGTCGTAACGGTGGAAACACCATATATTTT	CASSRNGGNTIYF
TRBV7-9	TRBJ2-4	.	TGTGCCAGCAGCTGGGCGGCGGAAGCCAAAAACATTCAGTACTTC	CASSWAAEAKNIQYF
TRBV27	TRBJ2-7	.	TGTGCCAGCAGTTTGGATGTGGGACCCCAATACGAGCAGTACTTC	CASSLDVGPQYEQYF
TRBV28	TRBJ2-3	.	TGTGCCAGCAGTTTACTAGGCACGATGCGAGATACGCAGTATTTT	CASSLLGTMRDTQYF
TRBV27	TRBJ1-3	.	TGTGCCAGCTACCACCCCAGGGTAGGTGGAAACACCATATATTTT	CASYHPRVGGNTIYF
TRBV6-2/TRBV6-3	TRBJ1-1	.	TGTGCCAGCAGTTATCGGGGTACGAACACTGAAGCTTTCTTT	CASSYRGTNTEAFF
TRBV4-1	TRBJ2-5	.	TGCGCCAGCAGCCATCCTGGAGGCGGCGAGACCCAGTACTTC	CASSHPGGGETQYF
TRBV6-6	TRBJ2-5	.	TGTGCCAGCAGGACGGCTCGGGTCGAGACCCAGTACTTC	CASRTARVETQYF
TRBV5-5	TRBJ1-5	.	TGTGCCAGCAGCTTGCGGCAGAATAGCAATCAGCCCCAGCATTTT	CASSLRQNSNQPQHF
TRBV30	TRBJ1-5	.	TGTGCCTGGACCACTGGGGGTAGCAATCAGCCCCAGCATTTT	CAWTTGGSNQPQHF
TRBV4-3	TRBJ1-2	.	TGCGCCAGCAGCCCCCTACTCGGGTCCGTTTATGGCTACACCTTC	CASSPLLGSVYGYTF
TRBV19	TRBJ2-1	.	TGTGCCAGTAGTATATTTGCGGGCGACCTGGGTGTGGAGAATGAGCAGTTCTTC	CASSIFAGDLGVENEQFF
TRBV4-1	TRBJ1-5	.	TGCGCCAGCAGCCACTCCGAGGGAAATAGCAATCAGCCCCAGCATTTT	CASSHSEGNSNQPQHF
TRBV6-6	TRBJ1-2	.	TGTGCCAGCAGTTACACACAGGGTGCCGGCTACACCTTC	CASSYTQGAGYTF
TRBV7-2	TRBJ2-1	.	TGTGCCAGCAGCTTAAGACCAGGCGAGCAGTTCTTC	CASSLRPGEQFF
TRBV15	TRBJ1-2	.	TGTGCCACCAGCAGAGATCGGGTGACAGTATATGGCTACACCTTC	CATSRDRVTVYGYTF
TRBV7-2	TRBJ1-5	.	TGTGCCAGCAGCTTGGATTCGGATCAGCCCCAGCATTTT	CASSLDSDQPQHF